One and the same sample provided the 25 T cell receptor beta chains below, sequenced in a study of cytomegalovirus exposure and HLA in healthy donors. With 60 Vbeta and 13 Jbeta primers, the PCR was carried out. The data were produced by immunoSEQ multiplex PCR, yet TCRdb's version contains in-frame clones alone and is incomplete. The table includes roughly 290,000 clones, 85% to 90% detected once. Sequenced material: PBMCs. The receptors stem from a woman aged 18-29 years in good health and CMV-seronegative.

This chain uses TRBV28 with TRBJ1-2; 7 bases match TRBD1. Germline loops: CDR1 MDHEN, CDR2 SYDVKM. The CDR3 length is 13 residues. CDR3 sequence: CAAGRQGPSGYTF. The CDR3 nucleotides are TGTGCAGCGGGCCGACAGGGTCCAAGCGGCTACACCTTC.

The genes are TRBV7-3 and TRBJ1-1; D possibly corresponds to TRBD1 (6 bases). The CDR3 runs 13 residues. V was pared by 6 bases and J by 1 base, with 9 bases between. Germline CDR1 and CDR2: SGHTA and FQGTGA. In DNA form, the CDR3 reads TGTGCCAGCAGTTGGACAGCGAACACTGAAGCTTTCTTT. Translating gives CASSWTANTEAFF.

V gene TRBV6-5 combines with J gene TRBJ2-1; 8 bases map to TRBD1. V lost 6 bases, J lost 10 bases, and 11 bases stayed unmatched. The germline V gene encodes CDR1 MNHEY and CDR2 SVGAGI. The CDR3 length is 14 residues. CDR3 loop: CASSRDWQGAEQFF. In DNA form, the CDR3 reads TGTGCCAGCAGCCGGGACTGGCAGGGGGCGGAGCAGTTCTTC.

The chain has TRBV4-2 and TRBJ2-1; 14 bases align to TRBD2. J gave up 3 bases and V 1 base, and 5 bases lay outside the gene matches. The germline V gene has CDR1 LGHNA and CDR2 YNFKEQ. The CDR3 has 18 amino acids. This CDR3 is CASSQGGLAGVSYNEQFF. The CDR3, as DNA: TGTGCCAGCAGCCAAGGGGGACTAGCGGGGGTTAGCTACAATGAGCAGTTCTTC.

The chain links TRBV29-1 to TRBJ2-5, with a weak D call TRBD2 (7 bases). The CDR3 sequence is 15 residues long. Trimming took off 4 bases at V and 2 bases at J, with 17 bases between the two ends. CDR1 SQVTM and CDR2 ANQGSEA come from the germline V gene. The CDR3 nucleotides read TGCAGCGTTGCCCGGGGGGCCGGGTTTCAAGAGACCCAGTACTTC. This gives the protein CSVARGAGFQETQYF.

The CDR3 DNA sequence: TGTGCCAGCAGCCTGACTAGCAGCTCCTACGAGCAGTACTTC. Translation: CASSLTSSSYEQYF. V gene TRBV2 combines with J gene TRBJ2-7, with TRBD2 matching 7 bases. The V gene end was trimmed by 6 bases and the J gene end by 0 bases; junction bases not matched to a gene: 5. Germline values: CDR1 SNHLY, CDR2 FYNNEI. CDR3 size: 14 residues. Full variable domain (remainder filled in from reference TRBV2 and TRBJ2-7): EPEVTQTPSHQVTQMGQEVILRCVPISNHLYFYWYRQILGQKVEFLVSFYNNEISEKSEIFDDQFSVERPDGSNFTLKIRSTKLEDSAMYFCASSLTSSSYEQYFGPGTRLTVT.

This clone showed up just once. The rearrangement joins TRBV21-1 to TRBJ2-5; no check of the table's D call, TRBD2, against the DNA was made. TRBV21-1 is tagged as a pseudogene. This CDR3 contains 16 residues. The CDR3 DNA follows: TGTGCCAGCAGCAAAGGTCCGGGAGGGCACCAAGAGACCCAGTACTTC. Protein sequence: CASSKGPGGHQETQYF.

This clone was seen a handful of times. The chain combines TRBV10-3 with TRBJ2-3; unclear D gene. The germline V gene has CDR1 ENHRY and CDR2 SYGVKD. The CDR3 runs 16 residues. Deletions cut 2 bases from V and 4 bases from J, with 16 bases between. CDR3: CAISETKSVGPDTQYF. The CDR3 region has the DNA TGTGCCATCAGTGAGACTAAAAGTGTGGGTCCAGATACGCAGTATTTT.

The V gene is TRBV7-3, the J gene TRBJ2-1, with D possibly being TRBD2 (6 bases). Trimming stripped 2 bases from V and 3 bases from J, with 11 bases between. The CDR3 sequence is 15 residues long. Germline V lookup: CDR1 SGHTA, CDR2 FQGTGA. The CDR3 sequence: CASSLGRGYYNEQFF. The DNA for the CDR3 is TGTGCCAGCAGCTTAGGCCGGGGGTACTACAATGAGCAGTTCTTC.

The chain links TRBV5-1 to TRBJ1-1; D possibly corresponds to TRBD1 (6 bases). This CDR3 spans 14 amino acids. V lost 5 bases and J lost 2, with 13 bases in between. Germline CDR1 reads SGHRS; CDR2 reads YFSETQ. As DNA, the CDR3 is TGCGCCAGCAGGAGGGAGGGGGGCAACACTGAAGCTTTCTTT. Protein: CASRREGGNTEAFF.

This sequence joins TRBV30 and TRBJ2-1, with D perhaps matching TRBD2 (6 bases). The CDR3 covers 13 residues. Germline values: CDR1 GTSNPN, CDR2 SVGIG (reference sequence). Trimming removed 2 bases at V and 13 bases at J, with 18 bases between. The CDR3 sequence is CAWSPTPTGTQFF. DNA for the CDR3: TGTGCCTGGAGTCCTACTCCGACTGGGACTCAGTTCTTC.

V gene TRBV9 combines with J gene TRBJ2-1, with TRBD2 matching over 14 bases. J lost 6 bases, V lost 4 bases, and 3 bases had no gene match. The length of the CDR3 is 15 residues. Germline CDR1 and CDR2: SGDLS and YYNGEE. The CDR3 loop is CASSHGTSGGNEQFF. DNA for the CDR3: TGTGCCAGCAGCCACGGGACTAGCGGGGGCAATGAGCAGTTCTTC. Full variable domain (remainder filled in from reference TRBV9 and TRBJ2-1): DSGVTQTPKHLITATGQRVTLRCSPRSGDLSVYWYQQSLDQGLQFLIQYYNGEERAKGNILERFSAQQFPDLHSELNLSSLELGDSALYFCASSHGTSGGNEQFFGPGTRLTVL.

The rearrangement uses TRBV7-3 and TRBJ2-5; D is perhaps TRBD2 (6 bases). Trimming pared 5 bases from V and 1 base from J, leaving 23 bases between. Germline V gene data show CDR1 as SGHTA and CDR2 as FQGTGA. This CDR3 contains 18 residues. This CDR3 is CASSREIGGSAVQETQYF. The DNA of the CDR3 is TGTGCCAGCAGCCGAGAAATTGGAGGGTCGGCGGTCCAAGAGACCCAGTACTTC.

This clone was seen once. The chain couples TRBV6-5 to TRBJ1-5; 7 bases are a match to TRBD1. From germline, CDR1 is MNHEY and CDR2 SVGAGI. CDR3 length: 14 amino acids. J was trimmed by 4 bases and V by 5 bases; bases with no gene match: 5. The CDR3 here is CASSAGTENQPQHF. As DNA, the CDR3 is TGTGCCAGCAGTGCAGGGACAGAAAATCAGCCCCAGCATTTT.

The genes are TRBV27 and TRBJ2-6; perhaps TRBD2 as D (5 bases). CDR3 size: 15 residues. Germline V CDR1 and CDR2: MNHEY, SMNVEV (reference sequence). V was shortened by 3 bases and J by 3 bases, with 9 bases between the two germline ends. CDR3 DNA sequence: TGTGCCAGCAGTTTTTCGAGGGTTGGGGCCAACGTCCTGACTTTC. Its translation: CASSFSRVGANVLTF.

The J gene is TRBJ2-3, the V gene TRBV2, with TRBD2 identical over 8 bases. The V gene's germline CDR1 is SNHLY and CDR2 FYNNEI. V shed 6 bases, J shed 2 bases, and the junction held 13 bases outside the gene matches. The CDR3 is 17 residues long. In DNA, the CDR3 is TGTGCCAGCAGACCATGGGCGGGGGGCCTAAACACAGATACGCAGTATTTT. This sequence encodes CASRPWAGGLNTDTQYF.

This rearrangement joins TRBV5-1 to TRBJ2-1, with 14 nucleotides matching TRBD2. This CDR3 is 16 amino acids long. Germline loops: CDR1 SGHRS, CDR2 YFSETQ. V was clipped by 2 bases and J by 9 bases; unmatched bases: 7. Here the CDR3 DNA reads TGCGCCAGCAGCTTACCCGGGACTAGCGGGGGAACTGAGCAGTTCTTC. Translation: CASSLPGTSGGTEQFF. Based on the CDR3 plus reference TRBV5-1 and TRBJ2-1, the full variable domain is KAGVTQTPRYLIKTRGQQVTLSCSPISGHRSVSWYQQTPGQGLQFLFEYFSETQRNKGNFPGRFSGRQFSNSRSEMNVSTLELGDSALYLCASSLPGTSGGTEQFFGPGTRLTVL.

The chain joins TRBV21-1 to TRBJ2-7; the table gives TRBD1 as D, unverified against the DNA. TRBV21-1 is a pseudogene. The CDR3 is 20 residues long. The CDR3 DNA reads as TGTGCCAGCAGCAAGGCACCTACTCGGACAGGGGGCTCCAAGTACTACGAGCAGTACTTC. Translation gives CASSKAPTRTGGSKYYEQYF.

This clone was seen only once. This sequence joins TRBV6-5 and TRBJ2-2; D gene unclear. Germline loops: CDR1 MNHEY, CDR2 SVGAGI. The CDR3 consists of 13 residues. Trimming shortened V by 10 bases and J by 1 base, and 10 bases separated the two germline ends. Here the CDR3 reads CATRGQNTGELFF. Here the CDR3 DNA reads TGTGCCACACGCGGCCAGAACACCGGGGAGCTGTTTTTT.

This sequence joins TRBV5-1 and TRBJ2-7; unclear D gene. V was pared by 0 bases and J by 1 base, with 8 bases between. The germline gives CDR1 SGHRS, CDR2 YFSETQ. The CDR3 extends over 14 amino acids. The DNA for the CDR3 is TGCGCCAGCAGCTTGGACCGGGTATCCTACGAGCAGTACTTC. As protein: CASSLDRVSYEQYF. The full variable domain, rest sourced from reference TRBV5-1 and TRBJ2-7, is KAGVTQTPRYLIKTRGQQVTLSCSPISGHRSVSWYQQTPGQGLQFLFEYFSETQRNKGNFPGRFSGRQFSNSRSEMNVSTLELGDSALYLCASSLDRVSYEQYFGPGTRLTVT.

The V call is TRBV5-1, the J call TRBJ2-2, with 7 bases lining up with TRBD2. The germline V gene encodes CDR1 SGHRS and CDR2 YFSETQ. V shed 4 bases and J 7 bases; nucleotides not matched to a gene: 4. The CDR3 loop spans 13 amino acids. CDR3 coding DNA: TGCGCCAGCAGCCCCCGCGGGGGCGGGGAGCTGTTTTTT. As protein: CASSPRGGGELFF.

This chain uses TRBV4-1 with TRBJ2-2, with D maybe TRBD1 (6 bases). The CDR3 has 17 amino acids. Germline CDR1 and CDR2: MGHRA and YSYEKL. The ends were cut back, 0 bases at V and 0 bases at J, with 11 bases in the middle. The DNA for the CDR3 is TGCGCCAGCAGCCAAGAGAGGGGGAAAGCGAACACCGGGGAGCTGTTTTTT. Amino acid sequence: CASSQERGKANTGELFF.

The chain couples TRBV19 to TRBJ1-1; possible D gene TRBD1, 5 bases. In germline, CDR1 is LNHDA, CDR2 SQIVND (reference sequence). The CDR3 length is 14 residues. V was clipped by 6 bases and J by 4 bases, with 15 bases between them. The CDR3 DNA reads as TGTGCCAGTAGGACCCAGGGAATGGGCACTGAAGCTTTCTTT. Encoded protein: CASRTQGMGTEAFF.

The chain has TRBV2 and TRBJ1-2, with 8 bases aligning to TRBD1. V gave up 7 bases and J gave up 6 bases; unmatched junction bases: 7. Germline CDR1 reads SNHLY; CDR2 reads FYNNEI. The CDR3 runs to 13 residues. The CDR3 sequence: CASTFRTGNGYTF. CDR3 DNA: TGTGCCAGCACCTTTAGGACAGGGAATGGCTACACCTTC.

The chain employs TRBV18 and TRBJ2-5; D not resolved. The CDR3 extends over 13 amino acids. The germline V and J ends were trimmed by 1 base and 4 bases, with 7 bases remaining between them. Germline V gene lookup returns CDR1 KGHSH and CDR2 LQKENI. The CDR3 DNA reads TGTGCCAGCTCACCACGAAGAGGAGAGACCCAGTACTTC. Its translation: CASSPRRGETQYF.